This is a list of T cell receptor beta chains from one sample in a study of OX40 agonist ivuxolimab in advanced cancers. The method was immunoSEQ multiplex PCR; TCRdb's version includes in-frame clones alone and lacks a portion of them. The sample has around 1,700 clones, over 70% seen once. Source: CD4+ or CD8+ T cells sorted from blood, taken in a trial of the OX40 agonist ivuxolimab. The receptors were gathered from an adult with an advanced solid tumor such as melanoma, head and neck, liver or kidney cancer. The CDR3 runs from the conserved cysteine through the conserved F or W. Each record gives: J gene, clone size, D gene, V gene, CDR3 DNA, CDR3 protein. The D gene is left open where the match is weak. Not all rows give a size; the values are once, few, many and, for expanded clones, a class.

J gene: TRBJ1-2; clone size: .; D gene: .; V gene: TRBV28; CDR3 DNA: TGTGCCAGCAGTCCCACACCTGCGACAGCCCCCTATGGCTACACCTTC; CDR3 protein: CASSPTPATAPYGYTF
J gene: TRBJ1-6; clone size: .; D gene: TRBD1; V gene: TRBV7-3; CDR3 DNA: TGTGCCAGCAGCTTAATGACAGGGGACAATTCACCCCTCCACTTT; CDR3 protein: CASSLMTGDNSPLHF
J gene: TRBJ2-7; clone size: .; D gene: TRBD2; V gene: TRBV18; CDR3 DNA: TGTGCCAGCTCACCGTTACTAGCGGGCGCTACATCCTACGAGCAGTACTTC; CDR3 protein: CASSPLLAGATSYEQYF
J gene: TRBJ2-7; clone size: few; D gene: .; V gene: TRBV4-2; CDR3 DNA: TGTGCCAGCAGCCCAGGGGTCTCTTCCCGAGACGAGCAGTACTTC; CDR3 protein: CASSPGVSSRDEQYF
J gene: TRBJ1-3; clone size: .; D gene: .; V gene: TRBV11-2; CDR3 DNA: TGTGCCAGCAGCTCGGGACGGCTCTCTGGAAACACCATATATTTT; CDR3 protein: CASSSGRLSGNTIYF
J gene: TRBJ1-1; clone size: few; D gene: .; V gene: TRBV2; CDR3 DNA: TGTGCCAGCAATCCACTGGACACTGAAGCTTTCTTT; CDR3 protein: CASNPLDTEAFF
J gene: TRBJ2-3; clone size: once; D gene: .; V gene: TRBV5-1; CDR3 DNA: TGCGCCAGCAGCTTGGCGGGGAAACGCACAGATACGCAGTATTTT; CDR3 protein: CASSLAGKRTDTQYF
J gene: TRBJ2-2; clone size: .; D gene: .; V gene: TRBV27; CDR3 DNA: TGTGCCAGCAGTTTAGCCGGGGAGCTGTTTTTT; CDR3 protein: CASSLAGELFF
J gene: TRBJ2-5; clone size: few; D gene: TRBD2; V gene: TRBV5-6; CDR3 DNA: TGTGCCAGCAGCTTTGGGGGAGGGGTTCGGGCGACCCAGTACTTC; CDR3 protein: CASSFGGGVRATQYF
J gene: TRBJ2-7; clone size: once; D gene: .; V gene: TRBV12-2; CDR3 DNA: TGTGCCAGCAGCTTAGACTTCTCGGAGCAGTACTTC; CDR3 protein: CASSLDFSEQYF
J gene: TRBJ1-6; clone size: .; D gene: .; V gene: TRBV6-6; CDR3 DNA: TGTGCCAGCAGGGGCGTCGGCAACAGTTCACCCCTCCACTTT; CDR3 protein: CASRGVGNSSPLHF
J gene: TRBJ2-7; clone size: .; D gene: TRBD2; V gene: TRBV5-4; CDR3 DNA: TGTGCCAGCAGCTGGGGGGGGTTGAACGAGCAGTACTTC; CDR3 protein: CASSWGGLNEQYF
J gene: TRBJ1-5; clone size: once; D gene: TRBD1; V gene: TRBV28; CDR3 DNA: TGTGCCAGCGCCGGGACAGGGGGTAGTTCTCAGCCCCAGCATTTT; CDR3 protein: CASAGTGGSSQPQHF
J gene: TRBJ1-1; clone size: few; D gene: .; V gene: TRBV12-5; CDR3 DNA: TGTGCTAGTGGTTTGAATTTTAGAGGCGGGGACACTGAAGCTTTCTTT; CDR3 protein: CASGLNFRGGDTEAFF
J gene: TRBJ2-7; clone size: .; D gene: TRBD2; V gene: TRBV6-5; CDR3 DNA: TGTGCCAGCAGTTACGGAGCGGGGGAGCTCGAGCAGTACTTC; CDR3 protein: CASSYGAGELEQYF
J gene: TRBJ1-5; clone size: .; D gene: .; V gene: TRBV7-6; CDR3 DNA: TGTGCCAGCAGCTTAGCAGGGGTGGGGCAGCCCCAGCATTTT; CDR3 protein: CASSLAGVGQPQHF
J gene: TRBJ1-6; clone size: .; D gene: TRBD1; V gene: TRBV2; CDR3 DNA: TGTGCCAGCAGTGAGATAGGGGGCGAGTCACCCCTCCACTTT; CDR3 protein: CASSEIGGESPLHF
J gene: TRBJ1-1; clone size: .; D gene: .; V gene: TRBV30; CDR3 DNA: TGTGCCTGGAGTGTAGGGACATTTGCCCCGCCGAACTCTGAAGCTTTCTTT; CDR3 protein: CAWSVGTFAPPNSEAFF
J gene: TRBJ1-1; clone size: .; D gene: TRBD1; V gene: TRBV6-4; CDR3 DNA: TGTGCCAGCAGTGTTACAGGGGGTGAAGCTTTCTTT; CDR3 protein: CASSVTGGEAFF
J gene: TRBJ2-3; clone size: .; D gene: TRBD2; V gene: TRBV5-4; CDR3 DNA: TGTGCCAGCAGCTGGGTAGCGGGCGCAGATACGCAGTATTTT; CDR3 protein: CASSWVAGADTQYF
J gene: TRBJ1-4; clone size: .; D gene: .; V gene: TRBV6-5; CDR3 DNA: TGTGCCAGCAGTCAGACAGCCTCAACTAATGAAAAACTGTTTTTT; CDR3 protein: CASSQTASTNEKLFF
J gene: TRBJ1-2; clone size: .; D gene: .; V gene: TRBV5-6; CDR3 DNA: TGTGCCAGCAGCTCGCCGCGCAGGGGCGAAGCTAACTATGGCTACACCTTC; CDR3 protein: CASSSPRRGEANYGYTF
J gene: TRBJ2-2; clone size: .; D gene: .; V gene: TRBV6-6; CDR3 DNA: TGTGCCAGCAGTTACTCGCAACAGGGGGAGCTGTTTTTT; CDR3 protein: CASSYSQQGELFF
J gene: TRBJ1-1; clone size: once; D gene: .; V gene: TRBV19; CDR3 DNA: TGTGCCAGTACCACGTCGGGGTATACTGAAGCTTTCTTT; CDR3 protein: CASTTSGYTEAFF
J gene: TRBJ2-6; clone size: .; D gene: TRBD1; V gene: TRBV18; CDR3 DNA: TGTGCCAGCTCACAACCGACAGGGGGCTCTGGGGCCAACGTCCTGACTTTC; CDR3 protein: CASSQPTGGSGANVLTF
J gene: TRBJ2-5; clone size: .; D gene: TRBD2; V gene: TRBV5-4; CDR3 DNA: TGTGCCAGCAGCTTGGTTCTAGCGGGACAAGAGACCCAGTACTTC; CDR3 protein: CASSLVLAGQETQYF
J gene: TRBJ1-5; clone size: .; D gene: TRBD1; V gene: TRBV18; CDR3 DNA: TGTGCCAGCTCCCCACAGGGGGGGAGCAATCAGCCCCAGCATTTT; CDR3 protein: CASSPQGGSNQPQHF
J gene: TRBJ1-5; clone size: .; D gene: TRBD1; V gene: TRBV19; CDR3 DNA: TGTGCCAGTAAAACCACACGAACGACAGGGTTTCAGCCCCAGCATTTT; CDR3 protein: CASKTTRTTGFQPQHF
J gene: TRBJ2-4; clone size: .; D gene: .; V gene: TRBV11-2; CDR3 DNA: TGTGCCAGCAGCTTAGTAATGGGGCCAGCCAAAAACATTCAGTACTTC; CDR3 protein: CASSLVMGPAKNIQYF
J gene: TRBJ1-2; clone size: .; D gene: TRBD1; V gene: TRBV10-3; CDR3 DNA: TGTGCCATCAGTCGGGGGACAGAGGGGCGTTATGGCTACACCTTC; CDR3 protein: CAISRGTEGRYGYTF
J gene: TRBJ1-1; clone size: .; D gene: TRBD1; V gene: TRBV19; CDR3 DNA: TGTGCCAGTAAACGCCAGGGGGCTGCCACTGAAGCTTTCTTT; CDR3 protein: CASKRQGAATEAFF
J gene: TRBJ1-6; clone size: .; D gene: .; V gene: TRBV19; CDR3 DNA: TGTGCCAGTAGTATAGAAACAAGAAGAAACTCACCCCTCCACTTT; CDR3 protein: CASSIETRRNSPLHF
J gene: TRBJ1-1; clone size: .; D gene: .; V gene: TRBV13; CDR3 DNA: TGTGCCAGCAGCTTGGTTCAACGGCTTGGAGGGCCCGATGTCACTGAAGCTTTCTTT; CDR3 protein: CASSLVQRLGGPDVTEAFF